The entry below describes one T cell receptor beta chain. The sample comes from a study of blood T cell repertoires in COVID-19. Study as a whole: COVID-19 samples, acute and convalescent, were from the United States, Italy and Spain. PBMCs, B-cell-depleted T cells, or T cells were the source of the cDNA or gDNA that made up the material.

This CDR3 spans 14 amino acids. Under the authors' procedure: Reference gene primers were amplified, and this amplification served to estimate nucleated cell counts. TCRdb keeps only in-frame clones here, not all; method: immunoSEQ multiplex PCR. V, J and clone size derive from that table, while D and trimming were established from the DNA sequence. The data show over 50,000 clones, more than 75% seen once. Sequencing was done on a sample of peripheral blood. The rearrangement uses TRBV21-1 and TRBJ2-2; TRBD2, the table's D call, lacks a check against the DNA. TRBV21-1 is recorded as a pseudogene. The source of this sequence is a human donor in a cohort sampled during active COVID-19. Written as DNA, the CDR3 is TGTGCCAGCAGCCCCCGGCGGCGAACCGGGGAGCTGTTTTTT. Its protein product is CASSPRRRTGELFF.